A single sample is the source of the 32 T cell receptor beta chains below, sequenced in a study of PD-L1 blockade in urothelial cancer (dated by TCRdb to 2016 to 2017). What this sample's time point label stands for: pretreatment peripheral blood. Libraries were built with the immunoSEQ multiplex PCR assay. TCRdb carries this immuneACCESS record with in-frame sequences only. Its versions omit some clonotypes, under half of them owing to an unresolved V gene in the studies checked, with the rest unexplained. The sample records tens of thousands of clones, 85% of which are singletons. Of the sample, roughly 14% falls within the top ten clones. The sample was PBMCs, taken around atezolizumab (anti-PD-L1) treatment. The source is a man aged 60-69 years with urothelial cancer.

In DNA, the CDR3 is TGTGCCATCAGTGAGTCGGGGCCAAACACCATATATTTT. It specifies CAISESGPNTIYF. The chain employs TRBV10-3 and TRBJ1-3; tentatively, D is TRBD1 (5 bases). Germline V gene lookup returns CDR1 ENHRY and CDR2 SYGVKD. The length of the CDR3 is 13 residues. V was trimmed by 0 bases and J by 6 bases, leaving 6 bases between them.

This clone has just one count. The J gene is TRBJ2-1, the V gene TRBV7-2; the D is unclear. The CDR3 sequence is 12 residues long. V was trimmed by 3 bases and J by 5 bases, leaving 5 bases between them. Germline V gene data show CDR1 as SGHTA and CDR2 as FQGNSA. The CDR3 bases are TGTGCCAGCAGCTTGAGGCACAATGAGCAGTTCTTC. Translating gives CASSLRHNEQFF.

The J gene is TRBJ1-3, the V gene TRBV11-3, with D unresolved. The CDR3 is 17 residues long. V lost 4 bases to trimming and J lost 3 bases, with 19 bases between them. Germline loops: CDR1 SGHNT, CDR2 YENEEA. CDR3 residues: CASSSPGRVTVGNTIYF. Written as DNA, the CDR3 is TGTGCCAGCAGCTCCCCCGGGAGGGTAACTGTTGGAAACACCATATATTTT.

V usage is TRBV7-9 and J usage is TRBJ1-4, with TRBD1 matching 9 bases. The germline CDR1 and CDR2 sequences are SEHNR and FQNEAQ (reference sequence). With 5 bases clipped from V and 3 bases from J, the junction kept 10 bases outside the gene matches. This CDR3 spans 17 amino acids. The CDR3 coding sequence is TGTGCCAGCAGCCCGGGGCATGGGACAGGGTCTAATGAAAAACTGTTTTTT. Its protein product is CASSPGHGTGSNEKLFF.

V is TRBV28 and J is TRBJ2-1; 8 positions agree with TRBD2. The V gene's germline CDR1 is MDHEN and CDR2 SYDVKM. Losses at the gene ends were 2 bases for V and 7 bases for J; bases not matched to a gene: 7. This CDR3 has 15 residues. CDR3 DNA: TGTGCCAGCAGTTTACAGGGACTAGTAGGTAATGAGCAGTTCTTC. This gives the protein CASSLQGLVGNEQFF.

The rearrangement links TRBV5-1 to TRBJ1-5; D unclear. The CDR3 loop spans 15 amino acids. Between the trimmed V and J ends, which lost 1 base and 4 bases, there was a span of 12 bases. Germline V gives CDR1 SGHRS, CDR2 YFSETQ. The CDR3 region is CASSLWGAQNQPQHF. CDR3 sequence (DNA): TGCGCCAGCAGCTTGTGGGGAGCTCAGAATCAGCCCCAGCATTTT.

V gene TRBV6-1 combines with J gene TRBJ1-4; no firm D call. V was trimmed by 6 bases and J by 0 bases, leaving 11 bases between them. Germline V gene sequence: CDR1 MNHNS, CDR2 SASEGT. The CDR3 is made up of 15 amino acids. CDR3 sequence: CASSQRRATNEKLFF. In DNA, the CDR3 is TGTGCCAGCAGCCAGAGGCGTGCAACTAATGAAAAACTGTTTTTT.

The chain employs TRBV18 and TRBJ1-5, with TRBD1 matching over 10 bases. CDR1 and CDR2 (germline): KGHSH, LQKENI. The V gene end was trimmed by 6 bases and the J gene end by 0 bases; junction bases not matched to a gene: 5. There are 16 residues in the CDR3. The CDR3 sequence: CASSGTGALSNQPQHF. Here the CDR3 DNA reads TGTGCCAGCTCGGGGACAGGGGCCCTTAGCAATCAGCCCCAGCATTTT.

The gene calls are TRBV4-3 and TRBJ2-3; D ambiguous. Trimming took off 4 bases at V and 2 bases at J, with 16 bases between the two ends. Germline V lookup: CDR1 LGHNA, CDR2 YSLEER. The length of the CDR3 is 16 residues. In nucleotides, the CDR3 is TGCGCCAGCAGCCCTGACGAGGCTCGCTACACAGATACGCAGTATTTT. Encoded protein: CASSPDEARYTDTQYF.

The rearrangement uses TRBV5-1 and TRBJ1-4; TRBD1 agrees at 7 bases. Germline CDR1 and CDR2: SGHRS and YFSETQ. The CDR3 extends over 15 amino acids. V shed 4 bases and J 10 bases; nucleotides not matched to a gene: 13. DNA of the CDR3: TGCGCCAGCAGCGTTGAAACAGGGGCCTTAGGAAAACTGTTTTTT. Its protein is CASSVETGALGKLFF.

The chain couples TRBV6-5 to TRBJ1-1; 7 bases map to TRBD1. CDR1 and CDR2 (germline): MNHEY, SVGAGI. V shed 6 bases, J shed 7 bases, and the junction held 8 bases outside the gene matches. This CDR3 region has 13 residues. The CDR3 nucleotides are TGTGCCAGCAGCCGCGGGACAGAACGTGAAGCTTTCTTT. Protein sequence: CASSRGTEREAFF.

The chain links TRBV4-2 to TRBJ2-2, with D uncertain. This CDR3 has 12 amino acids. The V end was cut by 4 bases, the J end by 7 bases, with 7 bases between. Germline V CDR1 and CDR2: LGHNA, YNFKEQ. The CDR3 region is CASSLVNGELFF. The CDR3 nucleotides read TGTGCCAGCAGCCTAGTTAACGGGGAGCTGTTTTTT.

The CDR3 loop reads CASSARQVRTEAFF. The CDR3 region has the DNA TGTGCCAGCAGCGCTCGACAGGTTCGCACTGAAGCTTTCTTT. The V gene is TRBV11-3, the J gene TRBJ1-1; D is perhaps TRBD1 (6 bases). With 5 bases removed from V and 4 bases from J, the gap between germline ends came to 14 bases. Germline CDR1 reads SGHNT; CDR2 reads YENEEA. The CDR3 runs to 14 residues.

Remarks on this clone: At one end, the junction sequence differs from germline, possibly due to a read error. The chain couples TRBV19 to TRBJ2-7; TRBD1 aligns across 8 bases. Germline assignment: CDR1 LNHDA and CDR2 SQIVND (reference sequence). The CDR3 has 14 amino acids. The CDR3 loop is CASSIDRGTYEQYF. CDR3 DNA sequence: TGTGCCAGTAGCATAGACAGGGGTACCTACGAGCAGTACTTC.

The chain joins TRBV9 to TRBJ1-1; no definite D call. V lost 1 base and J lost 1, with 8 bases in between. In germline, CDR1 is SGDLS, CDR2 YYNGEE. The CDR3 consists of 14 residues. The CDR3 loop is CASSVSPENTEAFF. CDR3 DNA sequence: TGTGCCAGCAGCGTATCCCCAGAGAACACTGAAGCTTTCTTT. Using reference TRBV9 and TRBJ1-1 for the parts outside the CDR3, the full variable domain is DSGVTQTPKHLITATGQRVTLRCSPRSGDLSVYWYQQSLDQGLQFLIQYYNGEERAKGNILERFSAQQFPDLHSELNLSSLELGDSALYFCASSVSPENTEAFFGQGTRLTVV.

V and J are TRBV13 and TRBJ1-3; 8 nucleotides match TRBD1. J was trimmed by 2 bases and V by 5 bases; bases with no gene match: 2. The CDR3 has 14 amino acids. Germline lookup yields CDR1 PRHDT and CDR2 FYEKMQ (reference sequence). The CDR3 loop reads CASSPTGAGNTIYF. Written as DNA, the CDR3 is TGTGCCAGCAGCCCGACAGGGGCTGGAAACACCATATATTTT. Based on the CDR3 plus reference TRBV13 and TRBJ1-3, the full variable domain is AAGVIQSPRHLIKEKRETATLKCYPIPRHDTVYWYQQGPGQDPQFLISFYEKMQSDKGSIPDRFSAQQFSDYHSELNMSSLELGDSALYFCASSPTGAGNTIYFGEGSWLTVV.

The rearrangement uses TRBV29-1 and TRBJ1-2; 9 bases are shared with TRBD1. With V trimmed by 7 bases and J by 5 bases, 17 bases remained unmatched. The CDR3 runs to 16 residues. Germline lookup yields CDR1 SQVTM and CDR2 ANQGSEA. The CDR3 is CSAEALTGGAWYGYTF. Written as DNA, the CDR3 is TGCAGCGCCGAGGCGTTAACAGGGGGCGCCTGGTATGGCTACACCTTC.

The CDR3 DNA reads as TGTGCCAGCAGCGAAGGGACAGCCAGAAACACCATATATTTT. Translated: CASSEGTARNTIYF. The genes are TRBV7-2 and TRBJ1-3; 7 bases map to TRBD1. Germline-derived CDR1 and CDR2 are SGHTA and FQGNSA. This CDR3 has 14 amino acids. The V gene end was trimmed by 5 bases and the J gene end by 5 bases; junction bases not matched to a gene: 6.

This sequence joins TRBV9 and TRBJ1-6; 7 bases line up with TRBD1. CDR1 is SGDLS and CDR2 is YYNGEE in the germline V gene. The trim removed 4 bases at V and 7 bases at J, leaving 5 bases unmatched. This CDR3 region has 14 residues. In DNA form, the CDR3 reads TGTGCCAGCAGCCCTAGGGACAGCAATTCACCCCTCCACTTT. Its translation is CASSPRDSNSPLHF.

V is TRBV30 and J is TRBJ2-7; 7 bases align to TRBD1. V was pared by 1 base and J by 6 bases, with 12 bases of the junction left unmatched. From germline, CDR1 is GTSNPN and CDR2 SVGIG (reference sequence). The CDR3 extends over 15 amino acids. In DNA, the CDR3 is TGTGCCTGGAGTGCAGGGACGACAGGGTACGTCGAGCAGTACTTC. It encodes CAWSAGTTGYVEQYF.

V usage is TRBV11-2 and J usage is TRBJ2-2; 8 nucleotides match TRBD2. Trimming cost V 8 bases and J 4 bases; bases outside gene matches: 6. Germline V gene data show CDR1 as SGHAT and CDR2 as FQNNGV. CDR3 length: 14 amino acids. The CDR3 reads CASAGLAGTGELFF. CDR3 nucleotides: TGTGCCAGCGCGGGTCTAGCGGGCACCGGGGAGCTGTTTTTT.

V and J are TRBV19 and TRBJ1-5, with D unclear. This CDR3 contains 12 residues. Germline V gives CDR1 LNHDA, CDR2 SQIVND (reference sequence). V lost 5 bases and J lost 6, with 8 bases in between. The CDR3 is CASSFGGQPQHF. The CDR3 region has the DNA TGTGCCAGTAGTTTCGGCGGTCAGCCCCAGCATTTT.

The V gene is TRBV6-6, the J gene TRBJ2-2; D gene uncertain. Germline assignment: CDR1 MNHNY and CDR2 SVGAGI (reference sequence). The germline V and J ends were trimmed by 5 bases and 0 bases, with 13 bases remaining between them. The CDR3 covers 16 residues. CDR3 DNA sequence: TGTGCCAGCAGTCCGAGACACCCACCGAACACCGGGGAGCTGTTTTTT. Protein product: CASSPRHPPNTGELFF.

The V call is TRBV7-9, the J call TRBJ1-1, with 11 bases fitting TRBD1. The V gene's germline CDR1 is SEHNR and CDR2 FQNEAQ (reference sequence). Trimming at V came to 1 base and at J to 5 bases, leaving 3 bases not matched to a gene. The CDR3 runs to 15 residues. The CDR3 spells CASSLGDRGGTEAFF. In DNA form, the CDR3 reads TGTGCCAGCAGCTTAGGGGACAGGGGGGGAACTGAAGCTTTCTTT.

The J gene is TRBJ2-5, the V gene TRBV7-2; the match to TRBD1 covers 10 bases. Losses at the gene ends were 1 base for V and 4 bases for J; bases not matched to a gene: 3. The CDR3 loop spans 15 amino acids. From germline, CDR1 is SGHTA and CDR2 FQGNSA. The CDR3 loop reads CASSLGGQGIETQYF. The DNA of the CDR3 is TGTGCCAGCAGCTTAGGGGGACAGGGGATAGAGACCCAGTACTTC.

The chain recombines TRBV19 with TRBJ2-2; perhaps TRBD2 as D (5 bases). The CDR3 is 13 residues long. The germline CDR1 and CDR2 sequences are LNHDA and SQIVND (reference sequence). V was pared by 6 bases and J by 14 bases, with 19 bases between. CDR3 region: CASRSRGLPVLFF. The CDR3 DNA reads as TGTGCCAGTAGGAGCCGGGGTCTCCCGGTACTGTTTTTT.

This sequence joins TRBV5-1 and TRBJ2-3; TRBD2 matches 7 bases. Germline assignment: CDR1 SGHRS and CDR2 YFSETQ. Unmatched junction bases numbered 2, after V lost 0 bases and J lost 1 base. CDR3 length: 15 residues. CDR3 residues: CASSLGLAGTDTQYF. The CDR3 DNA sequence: TGCGCCAGCAGCTTGGGACTAGCAGGCACAGATACGCAGTATTTT.

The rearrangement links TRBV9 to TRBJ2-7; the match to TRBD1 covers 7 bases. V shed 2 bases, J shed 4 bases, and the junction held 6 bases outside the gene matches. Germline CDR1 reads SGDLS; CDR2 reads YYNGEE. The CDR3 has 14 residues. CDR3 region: CASSVGTDEYEQYF. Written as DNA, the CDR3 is TGTGCCAGCAGCGTTGGGACAGACGAGTACGAGCAGTACTTC.

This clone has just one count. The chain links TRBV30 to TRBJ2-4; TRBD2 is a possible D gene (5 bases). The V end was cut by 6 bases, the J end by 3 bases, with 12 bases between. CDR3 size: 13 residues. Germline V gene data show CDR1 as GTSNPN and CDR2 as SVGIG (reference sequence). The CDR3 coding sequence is TGTGCCTGTACCGGGATCAGCAAAAACATTCAGTACTTC. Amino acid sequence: CACTGISKNIQYF. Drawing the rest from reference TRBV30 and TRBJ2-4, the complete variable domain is SQTIHQWPATLVQPVGSPLSLECTVEGTSNPNLYWYRQAAGRGLQLLFYSVGIGQISSEVPQNLSASRPQDRQFILSSKKLLLSDSGFYLCACTGISKNIQYFGAGTRLSVL.

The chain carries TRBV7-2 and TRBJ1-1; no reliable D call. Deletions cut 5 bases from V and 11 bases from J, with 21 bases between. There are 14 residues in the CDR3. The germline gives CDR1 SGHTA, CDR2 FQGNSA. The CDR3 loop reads CASSPTAAPGEAFF. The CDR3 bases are TGTGCCAGCAGCCCGACGGCCGCTCCCGGGGAGGCTTTCTTT.

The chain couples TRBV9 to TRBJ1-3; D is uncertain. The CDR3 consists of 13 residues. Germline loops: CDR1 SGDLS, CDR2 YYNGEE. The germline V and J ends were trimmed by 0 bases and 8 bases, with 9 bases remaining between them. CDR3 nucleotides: TGTGCCAGCAGCGTAGGAGGGAAAGACACCATATATTTT. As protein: CASSVGGKDTIYF. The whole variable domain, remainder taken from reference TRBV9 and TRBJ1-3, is DSGVTQTPKHLITATGQRVTLRCSPRSGDLSVYWYQQSLDQGLQFLIQYYNGEERAKGNILERFSAQQFPDLHSELNLSSLELGDSALYFCASSVGGKDTIYFGEGSWLTVV.

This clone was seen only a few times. The CDR3 loop is CASSPGQAYSDTEAFF. CDR3 in DNA: TGTGCCAGCAGTCCCGGACAGGCCTACTCAGACACTGAAGCTTTCTTT. The chain links TRBV28 to TRBJ1-1, with 7 nucleotides matching TRBD1. V was clipped by 5 bases and J by 3 bases; unmatched bases: 12. Germline V gene sequence: CDR1 MDHEN, CDR2 SYDVKM. This CDR3 is 16 amino acids long.